The rows below give T cell receptor beta chains drawn from one sample of a study of OX40 agonist ivuxolimab in advanced cancers. Sequencing was performed with immunoSEQ multiplex PCR; in TCRdb, only in-frame clones are kept and a portion is missing. The data show some 59,000 clones, about 90% seen once. This sample comprised CD4+ or CD8+ T cells sorted from blood, obtained in a trial of the OX40 agonist ivuxolimab. The receptors shown here come from an adult with an advanced solid tumor such as melanoma, head and neck, liver or kidney cancer. Each CDR3 is given with its conserved first and last residue. A D gene is named only where the DNA matches it firmly. The size field is filled for only some rows; it gives once, few, many or a size class.

cdr3_nt: TGTGCCAGCAGTCTAGGGGTTACGGGCACCGGGGAGCTGTTTTTT
cdr3_aa: CASSLGVTGTGELFF
clone_size: .
j_call: TRBJ2-2
v_call: TRBV6-1
d_call: .

cdr3_nt: TGTGCCAGCAGTGAAGTAGACAGGCTGGTCTCCGGCTATGGCTACACCTTC
cdr3_aa: CASSEVDRLVSGYGYTF
clone_size: once
j_call: TRBJ1-2
v_call: TRBV2
d_call: .

cdr3_nt: TGTGCCAGCAGTCGACAGGGGGCAGTCAATCAGCCCCAGCATTTT
cdr3_aa: CASSRQGAVNQPQHF
clone_size: .
j_call: TRBJ1-5
v_call: TRBV6-6
d_call: TRBD1

cdr3_nt: TGTGCCAGCAGTCCCGCGAGGGGAGTGCGGCAGTACTTC
cdr3_aa: CASSPARGVRQYF
clone_size: .
j_call: TRBJ2-7
v_call: TRBV28
d_call: .

cdr3_nt: TGTGCCTGGAGTGCTATGGGGGCGCCCCTTTATGGCTACACCTTC
cdr3_aa: CAWSAMGAPLYGYTF
clone_size: .
j_call: TRBJ1-2
v_call: TRBV30
d_call: .

cdr3_nt: TGTGCCTGGAGTCTCGGGACAGGGGGTCTGGATGAGCAGTTCTTC
cdr3_aa: CAWSLGTGGLDEQFF
clone_size: .
j_call: TRBJ2-1
v_call: TRBV30
d_call: TRBD1

cdr3_nt: TGTGCCAGCAGTTTAGCGGGACCGCAAATGGACATTCAGTACTTC
cdr3_aa: CASSLAGPQMDIQYF
clone_size: once
j_call: TRBJ2-4
v_call: TRBV28
d_call: .

cdr3_nt: TGTGCCAGCACACCCGAGGGGGGACAAGATTACGAGCAGTACTTC
cdr3_aa: CASTPEGGQDYEQYF
clone_size: .
j_call: TRBJ2-7
v_call: TRBV28
d_call: .

cdr3_nt: TGTGCCAGTAGTCCACCCGGGGAATTGAACACTGAAGCTTTCTTT
cdr3_aa: CASSPPGELNTEAFF
clone_size: .
j_call: TRBJ1-1
v_call: TRBV19
d_call: .

cdr3_nt: TGTGCCAGCAGCTTAACAGGGGGTCACACCGGGGAGCTGTTTTTT
cdr3_aa: CASSLTGGHTGELFF
clone_size: .
j_call: TRBJ2-2
v_call: TRBV7-3
d_call: .

cdr3_nt: TGTGCCAGCAGCCGAGGGACTAGCGGGAGGAGAGGGGCCAACGTCCTGACTTTC
cdr3_aa: CASSRGTSGRRGANVLTF
clone_size: .
j_call: TRBJ2-6
v_call: TRBV14
d_call: TRBD2

cdr3_nt: TGTGCCAGCAGTGAGAACAGGGTCAACGAGCAGTACTTC
cdr3_aa: CASSENRVNEQYF
clone_size: .
j_call: TRBJ2-7
v_call: TRBV2
d_call: .

cdr3_nt: TGTGCCAGCAGCTTGTCCTCGTACGAGCAGTACTTC
cdr3_aa: CASSLSSYEQYF
clone_size: .
j_call: TRBJ2-7
v_call: TRBV9
d_call: .

cdr3_nt: TGTGCCACAGGACAGGGGGCTGGCAATCAGCCCCAGCATTTT
cdr3_aa: CATGQGAGNQPQHF
clone_size: .
j_call: TRBJ1-5
v_call: TRBV6-6
d_call: TRBD1

cdr3_nt: TGTGCCAGTAGTAGGACAGGGGGATATACGCAGTATTTT
cdr3_aa: CASSRTGGYTQYF
clone_size: .
j_call: TRBJ2-3
v_call: TRBV19
d_call: TRBD1

cdr3_nt: TGTGCCAGCAGCCAAGACAGACATACAAACTATGGCTACACCTTC
cdr3_aa: CASSQDRHTNYGYTF
clone_size: few
j_call: TRBJ1-2
v_call: TRBV4-2
d_call: .

cdr3_nt: TGCGCCAGCAGCCATTACCCCGGGGGGATTGGCAATGAGCAGTTCTTC
cdr3_aa: CASSHYPGGIGNEQFF
clone_size: few
j_call: TRBJ2-1
v_call: TRBV4-1
d_call: TRBD2

cdr3_nt: TGTGCCAGCAGTATTAGCGGGAACTCCTACAATGAGCAGTTCTTC
cdr3_aa: CASSISGNSYNEQFF
clone_size: few
j_call: TRBJ2-1
v_call: TRBV2
d_call: TRBD2

cdr3_nt: TGCGCCAGCTCGACCCGGGACAGGAGCTCCTACGAGCAGTACTTC
cdr3_aa: CASSTRDRSSYEQYF
clone_size: .
j_call: TRBJ2-7
v_call: TRBV4-1
d_call: TRBD1

cdr3_nt: TGTGCCAGTAGTATTGGGACTAGCGGTCTCGGGACCCAGTACTTC
cdr3_aa: CASSIGTSGLGTQYF
clone_size: .
j_call: TRBJ2-5
v_call: TRBV19
d_call: TRBD2

cdr3_nt: TGTGCCAGCAGTTACTCGAAAGAAGGAACCTACGAGCAGTACTTC
cdr3_aa: CASSYSKEGTYEQYF
clone_size: .
j_call: TRBJ2-7
v_call: TRBV6-5
d_call: .

cdr3_nt: TGTGCCAGCAGGGAACCGGGACAGAAATTTAACTATGGCTACACCTTC
cdr3_aa: CASREPGQKFNYGYTF
clone_size: .
j_call: TRBJ1-2
v_call: TRBV6-1
d_call: TRBD1

cdr3_nt: TGTGCCAGCAGCTTTCACGAGGGGGGATCCTACAATGAGCAGTTCTTC
cdr3_aa: CASSFHEGGSYNEQFF
clone_size: .
j_call: TRBJ2-1
v_call: TRBV9
d_call: .

cdr3_nt: TGTGCCAGCAGTTCCCGGGGAGAGGCCTTTTATGGCTACACCTTC
cdr3_aa: CASSSRGEAFYGYTF
clone_size: .
j_call: TRBJ1-2
v_call: TRBV27
d_call: .

cdr3_nt: TGTGCCAGTAGCCCTAAGAGGTCGGTTACCTACGAGCAGTACTTC
cdr3_aa: CASSPKRSVTYEQYF
clone_size: .
j_call: TRBJ2-7
v_call: TRBV19
d_call: .

cdr3_nt: TGTGCCAGCAGACTATCCGGAGGGGGCAGAATCACCGGGGAGCTGTTTTTT
cdr3_aa: CASRLSGGGRITGELFF
clone_size: .
j_call: TRBJ2-2
v_call: TRBV5-5
d_call: .

cdr3_nt: TGTGCCAGCAGCTTACTGGGCCAGGGCAACCAAGAGACCCAGTACTTC
cdr3_aa: CASSLLGQGNQETQYF
clone_size: .
j_call: TRBJ2-5
v_call: TRBV7-9
d_call: .